The 9 T cell receptor beta chains in this list originate from one sample, sequenced in a study of T cells in pancreatic ductal adenocarcinoma. Surgery without prior neoadjuvant therapy was the treatment of the selected pancreatic ductal adenocarcinoma patients. Produced via immunoSEQ multiplex PCR; TCRdb's table is partial and in-frame only. The table records about 12,000 clones, approximately 90% of them present only once. The sample comprised PBMCs. These receptors were obtained from a human donor with pancreatic ductal adenocarcinoma.

The chain is built from TRBV18 and TRBJ1-1; D perhaps matches TRBD1 (6 bases). The germline V gene encodes CDR1 KGHSH and CDR2 LQKENI. This CDR3 comprises 14 residues. Trimming took 6 bases from V and 3 from J, leaving 14 bases between them. The CDR3 DNA follows: TGTGCCAGCTCCCCAGGGGATCAGTACACTGAAGCTTTCTTT. Translating it yields CASSPGDQYTEAFF.

The chain uses TRBV19 and TRBJ1-6, with TRBD1 matching over 10 bases. The V and J ends lost 2 bases and 9 bases, in that order; junction bases with no gene match: 16. The CDR3 covers 19 residues. The germline V gene has CDR1 LNHDA and CDR2 SQIVND (reference sequence). CDR3 region: CASSIYPPGQGFDSSPLHF. CDR3 nucleotide sequence: TGTGCCAGTAGTATATACCCCCCGGGACAGGGGTTCGACTCTTCACCCCTCCACTTT.

This clone was detected once. The J gene is TRBJ2-7, the V gene TRBV5-4, with a tentative D call TRBD1 (5 bases). There are 14 residues in the CDR3. Germline V CDR1 and CDR2: SGHNT, YYREEE (reference sequence). The V and J ends lost 0 bases and 5 bases respectively, with 12 bases between them. The CDR3 sequence: CASSLVGVGDEQYF. The CDR3 coding sequence is TGTGCCAGCAGCTTGGTAGGGGTAGGGGACGAGCAGTACTTC.

This rearrangement joins TRBV4-2 to TRBJ2-7; perhaps TRBD1 as D (6 bases). The CDR3 is made up of 17 amino acids. Trimming removed 5 bases at V and 4 bases at J, with 24 bases between. Germline V gene data show CDR1 as LGHNA and CDR2 as YNFKEQ. CDR3 DNA sequence: TGTGCCAGCAGCTTGCGGGCGGCGGGTCAGGGGAATTACGAGCAGTACTTC. Its protein is CASSLRAAGQGNYEQYF.

The chain combines TRBV7-2 with TRBJ2-5; either TRBD1 or TRBD2 may fit D (6 bases each). CDR1 SGHTA and CDR2 FQGNSA come from the germline V gene. The CDR3 covers 16 residues. V lost 5 bases to trimming and J lost 5 bases, with 21 bases between them. In nucleotides, the CDR3 is TGTGCCAGCAGCCCTCCGGGGGCCCCAAGGAGGGAGACCCAGTACTTC. Translating it yields CASSPPGAPRRETQYF. The entire variable domain, with the rest obtained from reference TRBV7-2 and TRBJ2-5, is as follows: GAGVSQSPSNKVTEKGKDVELRCDPISGHTALYWYRQSLGQGLEFLIYFQGNSAPDKSGLPSDRFSAERTGGSVSTLTIQRTQQEDSAVYLCASSPPGAPRRETQYFGPGTRLLVL.

The table lists this clone with a few counts. The V call is TRBV11-2, the J call TRBJ1-2, with 9 positions matching TRBD1. Germline lookup yields CDR1 SGHAT and CDR2 FQNNGV. The V gene end was trimmed by 5 bases and the J gene end by 8 bases; junction bases not matched to a gene: 15. The CDR3 spans 16 residues. In DNA, the CDR3 is TGTGCCAGCAGCCCTTTTAGGACAGGGGAGGATAGAGGCTACACCTTC. Its translation: CASSPFRTGEDRGYTF.

The gene calls are TRBV29-1 and TRBJ1-1, with unresolved D. Deletions cut 4 bases from V and 6 bases from J, with 12 bases between. The CDR3 is 12 amino acids. Germline assignment: CDR1 SQVTM and CDR2 ANQGSEA. This CDR3 reads CSVGIGRAEAFF. As DNA, the CDR3 is TGCAGCGTTGGGATAGGGCGCGCTGAAGCTTTCTTT.

V usage is TRBV7-2 and J usage is TRBJ2-5; TRBD1 is a possible D gene (7 bases). The CDR3 is 14 residues long. Trimming removed 5 bases from V and 5 bases from J, with 15 bases in between. Germline V gene sequence: CDR1 SGHTA, CDR2 FQGNSA. The CDR3 DNA reads TGTGCCAGCAGCATTCAGGGGGGTAGGGAGACCCAGTACTTC. Its translation: CASSIQGGRETQYF. Full variable domain (remainder filled in from reference TRBV7-2 and TRBJ2-5): GAGVSQSPSNKVTEKGKDVELRCDPISGHTALYWYRQSLGQGLEFLIYFQGNSAPDKSGLPSDRFSAERTGGSVSTLTIQRTQQEDSAVYLCASSIQGGRETQYFGPGTRLLVL.

The chain recombines TRBV5-4 with TRBJ2-3; TRBD1 matches at 7 bases. The V gene end was trimmed by 0 bases and the J gene end by 5 bases; junction bases not matched to a gene: 12. CDR3 length: 17 residues. CDR1 SGHNT and CDR2 YYREEE come from the germline V gene (reference sequence). CDR3 sequence reads: CASSLEGTGVDGDTQYF. For the CDR3, the DNA is TGTGCCAGCAGCTTGGAGGGTACAGGGGTGGATGGAGATACGCAGTATTTT.